This TCR beta chain was retrieved from a study of T-cell memory formation after mild COVID-19. About the research overall: In these data, TCR clusters were largely donor specific. Study-wide results and caveats: Day 15 to 85 contractors were CD4/CD8 balanced; later expanders leaned CD4+. Of the contracting clones, CD4+ ones lay mainly in CM and EM, and CD8+ ones in EMRA.

cDNA libraries for TCR alpha and TCR beta, carrying sample barcodes and UMIs, came from 5'RACE with constant-segment primers. TCRdb redid the calling of the 5' RACE reads with MiXCR, one entry per CDR3 protein. In the table there are about 290,000 distinct CDR3 sequences, 15% to 20% of which are singletons. The V and J ends lost 0 bases and 5 bases, in that order; junction bases with no gene match: 11. The germline V gene encodes CDR1 SGDLS and CDR2 YYNGEE. This CDR3 contains 17 residues. The table lists this clonotype with a few counts. Its antigen is unknown. Sequencing input: PBMCs or a T cell subset sorted from them (not recorded which). The chain uses TRBV9 and TRBJ2-3, with 8 bases lining up with TRBD2. This sequence originates from a man younger than 30 who had mild COVID-19 (a few samples of this study predate the infection). Cell type and time point are not known. CDR3 loop: CASSVVSAGAQGDTQYF. The CDR3 DNA reads as TGTGCCAGCAGCGTAGTGTCAGCGGGGGCCCAGGGAGATACGCAGTATTTT.